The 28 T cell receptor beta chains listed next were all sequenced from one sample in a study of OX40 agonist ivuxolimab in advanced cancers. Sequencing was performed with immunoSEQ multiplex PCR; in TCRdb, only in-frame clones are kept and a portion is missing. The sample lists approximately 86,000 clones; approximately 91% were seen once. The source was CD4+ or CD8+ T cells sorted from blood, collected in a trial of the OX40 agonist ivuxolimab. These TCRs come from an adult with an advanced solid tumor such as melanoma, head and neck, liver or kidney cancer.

The CDR3 loop reads CSAVGNYEQYF. DNA for the CDR3: TGCAGTGCGGTCGGGAACTACGAGCAGTACTTC. This sequence joins TRBV20-1 and TRBJ2-7, with TRBD2 as a possible D gene (5 bases). The CDR3 extends over 11 amino acids. From germline, CDR1 is DFQATT and CDR2 SNEGSKA (reference sequence). Trimming shortened V by 6 bases and J by 3 bases, and 9 bases separated the two germline ends.

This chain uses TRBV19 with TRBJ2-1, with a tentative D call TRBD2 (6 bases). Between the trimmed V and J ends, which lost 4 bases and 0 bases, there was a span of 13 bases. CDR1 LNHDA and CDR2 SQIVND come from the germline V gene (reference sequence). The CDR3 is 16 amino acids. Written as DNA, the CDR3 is TGTGCCAGTAGTAGAGAGCGGGCGAGCTCCTACAATGAGCAGTTCTTC. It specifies CASSRERASSYNEQFF. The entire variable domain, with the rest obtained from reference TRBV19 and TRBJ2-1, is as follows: DGGITQSPKYLFRKEGQNVTLSCEQNLNHDAMYWYRQDPGQGLRLIYYSQIVNDFQKGDIAEGYSVSREKKESFPLTVTSAQKNPTAFYLCASSRERASSYNEQFFGPGTRLTVL.

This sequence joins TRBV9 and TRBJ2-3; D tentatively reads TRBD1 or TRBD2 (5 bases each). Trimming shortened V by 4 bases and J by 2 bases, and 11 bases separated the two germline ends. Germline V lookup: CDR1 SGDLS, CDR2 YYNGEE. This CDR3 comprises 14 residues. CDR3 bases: TGTGCCAGCAGCTCCGGGACCAACACAGATACGCAGTATTTT. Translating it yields CASSSGTNTDTQYF. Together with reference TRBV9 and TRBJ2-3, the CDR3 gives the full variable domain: DSGVTQTPKHLITATGQRVTLRCSPRSGDLSVYWYQQSLDQGLQFLIQYYNGEERAKGNILERFSAQQFPDLHSELNLSSLELGDSALYFCASSSGTNTDTQYFGPGTRLTVL.

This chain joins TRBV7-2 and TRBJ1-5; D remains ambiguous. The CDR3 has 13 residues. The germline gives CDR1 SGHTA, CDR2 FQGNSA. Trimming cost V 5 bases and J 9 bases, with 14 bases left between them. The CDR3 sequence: CASSGRWDGPQHF. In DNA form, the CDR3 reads TGTGCCAGCAGCGGGCGGTGGGATGGGCCCCAGCATTTT.

The chain's CDR3 is CASSFSLRQTAVGTDTQYF. The CDR3 nucleotides read TGTGCCAGCAGTTTTTCTCTGCGTCAGACGGCCGTCGGCACAGATACGCAGTATTTT. V gene TRBV27 combines with J gene TRBJ2-3; D is ambiguous. The V and J ends lost 3 bases and 1 base respectively, with 23 bases between them. The CDR3 length is 19 residues. The V gene's germline CDR1 is MNHEY and CDR2 SMNVEV (reference sequence).

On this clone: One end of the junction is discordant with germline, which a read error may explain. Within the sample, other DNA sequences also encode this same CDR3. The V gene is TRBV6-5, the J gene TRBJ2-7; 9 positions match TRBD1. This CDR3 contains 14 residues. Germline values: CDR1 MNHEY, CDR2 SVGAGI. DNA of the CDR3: TGCGCCAGCAGTTTATCGACAGGGGGCTACGAGCAGTACTTC. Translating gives CASSLSTGGYEQYF.

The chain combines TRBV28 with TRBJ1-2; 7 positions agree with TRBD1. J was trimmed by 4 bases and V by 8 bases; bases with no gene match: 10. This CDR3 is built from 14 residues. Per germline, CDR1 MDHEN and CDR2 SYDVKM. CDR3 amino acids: CASVVSGGLYGYTF. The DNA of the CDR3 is TGTGCCAGCGTGGTTTCAGGGGGACTCTATGGCTACACCTTC.

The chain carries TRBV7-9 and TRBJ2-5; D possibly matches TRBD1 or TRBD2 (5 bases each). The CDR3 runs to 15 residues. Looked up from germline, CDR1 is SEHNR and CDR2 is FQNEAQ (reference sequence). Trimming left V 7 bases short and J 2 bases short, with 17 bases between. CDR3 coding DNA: TGTGCCAGCACCTATCGGGGACCGATGCAAGAGACCCAGTACTTC. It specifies CASTYRGPMQETQYF.

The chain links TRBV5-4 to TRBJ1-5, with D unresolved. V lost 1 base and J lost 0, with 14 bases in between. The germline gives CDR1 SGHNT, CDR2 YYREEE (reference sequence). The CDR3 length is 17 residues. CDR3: CASSLNHSRVSNQPQHF. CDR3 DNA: TGTGCCAGCAGCTTGAACCATTCAAGAGTTAGCAATCAGCCCCAGCATTTT.

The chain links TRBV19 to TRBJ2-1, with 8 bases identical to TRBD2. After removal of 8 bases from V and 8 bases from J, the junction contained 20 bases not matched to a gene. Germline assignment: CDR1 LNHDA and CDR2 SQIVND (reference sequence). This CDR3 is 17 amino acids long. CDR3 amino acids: CASYGRSLAGTLDEQFF. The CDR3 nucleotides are TGTGCCAGTTACGGCAGGAGCTTAGCGGGGACATTGGATGAGCAGTTCTTC. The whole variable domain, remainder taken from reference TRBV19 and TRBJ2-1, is DGGITQSPKYLFRKEGQNVTLSCEQNLNHDAMYWYRQDPGQGLRLIYYSQIVNDFQKGDIAEGYSVSREKKESFPLTVTSAQKNPTAFYLCASYGRSLAGTLDEQFFGPGTRLTVL.

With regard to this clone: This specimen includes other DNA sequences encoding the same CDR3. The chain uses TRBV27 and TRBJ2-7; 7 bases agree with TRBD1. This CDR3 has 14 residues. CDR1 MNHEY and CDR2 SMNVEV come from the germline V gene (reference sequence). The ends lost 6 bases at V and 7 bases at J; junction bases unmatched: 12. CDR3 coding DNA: TGTGCCAGCAGCAAAAGGGGGCTAGGTTCTGAGCAGTACTTC. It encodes CASSKRGLGSEQYF.

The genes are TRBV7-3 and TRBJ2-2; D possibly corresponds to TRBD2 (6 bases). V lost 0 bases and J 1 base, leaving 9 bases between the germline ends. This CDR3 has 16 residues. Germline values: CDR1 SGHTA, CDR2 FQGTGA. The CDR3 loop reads CASSLTSGLNTGELFF. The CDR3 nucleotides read TGTGCCAGCAGCTTAACCAGCGGGCTGAACACCGGGGAGCTGTTTTTT.

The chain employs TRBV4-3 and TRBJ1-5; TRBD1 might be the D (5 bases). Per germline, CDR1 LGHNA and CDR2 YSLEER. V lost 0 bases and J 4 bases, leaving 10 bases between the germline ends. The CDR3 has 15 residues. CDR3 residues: CASSQDAGTNQPQHF. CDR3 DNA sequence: TGCGCCAGCAGCCAAGATGCCGGGACGAATCAGCCCCAGCATTTT.

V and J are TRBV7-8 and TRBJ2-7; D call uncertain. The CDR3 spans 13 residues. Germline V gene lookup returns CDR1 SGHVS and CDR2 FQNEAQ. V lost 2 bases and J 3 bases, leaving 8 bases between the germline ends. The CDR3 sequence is CASSLKSLYEQYF. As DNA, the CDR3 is TGTGCCAGCAGCTTAAAGTCGCTCTACGAGCAGTACTTC.

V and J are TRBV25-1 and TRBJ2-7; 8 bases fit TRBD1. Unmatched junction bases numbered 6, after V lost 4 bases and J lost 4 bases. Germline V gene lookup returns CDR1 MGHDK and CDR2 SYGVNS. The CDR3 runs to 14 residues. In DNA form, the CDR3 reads TGTGCCAGCAGTGGGACAGGGTTCGAGTACGAGCAGTACTTC. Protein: CASSGTGFEYEQYF.

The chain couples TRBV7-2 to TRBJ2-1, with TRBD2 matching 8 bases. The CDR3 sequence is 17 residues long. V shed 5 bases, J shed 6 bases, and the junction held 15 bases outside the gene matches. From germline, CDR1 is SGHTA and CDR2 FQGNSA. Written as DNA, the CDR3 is TGTGCCAGCAGCCCGGCCGGGTCGGGAGGGCTTCGCAATGAGCAGTTCTTC. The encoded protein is CASSPAGSGGLRNEQFF.

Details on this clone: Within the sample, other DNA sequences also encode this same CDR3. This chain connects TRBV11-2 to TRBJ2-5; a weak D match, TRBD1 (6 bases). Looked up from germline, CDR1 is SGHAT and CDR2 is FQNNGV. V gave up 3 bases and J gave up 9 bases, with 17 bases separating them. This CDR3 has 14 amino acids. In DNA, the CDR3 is TGTGCCAGCAGCTTCCTGTCCCCCCCAGGGGCCCAGTACTTC. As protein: CASSFLSPPGAQYF. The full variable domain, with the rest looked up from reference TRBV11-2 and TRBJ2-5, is EAGVAQSPRYKIIEKRQSVAFWCNPISGHATLYWYQQILGQGPKLLIQFQNNGVVDDSQLPKDRFSAERLKGVDSTLKIQPAKLEDSAVYLCASSFLSPPGAQYFGPGTRLLVL.

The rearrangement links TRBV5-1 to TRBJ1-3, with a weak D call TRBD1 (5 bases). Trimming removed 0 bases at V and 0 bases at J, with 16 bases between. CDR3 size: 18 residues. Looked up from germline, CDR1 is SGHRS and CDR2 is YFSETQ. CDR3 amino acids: CASSLAVGGFRSGNTIYF. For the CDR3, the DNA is TGCGCCAGCAGCTTGGCCGTGGGGGGTTTTCGCTCTGGAAACACCATATATTTT.

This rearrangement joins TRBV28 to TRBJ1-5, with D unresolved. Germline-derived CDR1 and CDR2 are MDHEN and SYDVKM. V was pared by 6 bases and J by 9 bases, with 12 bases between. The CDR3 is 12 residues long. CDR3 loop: CASSPPGRPQHF. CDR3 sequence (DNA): TGTGCCAGCAGCCCTCCGGGGAGGCCCCAGCATTTT.

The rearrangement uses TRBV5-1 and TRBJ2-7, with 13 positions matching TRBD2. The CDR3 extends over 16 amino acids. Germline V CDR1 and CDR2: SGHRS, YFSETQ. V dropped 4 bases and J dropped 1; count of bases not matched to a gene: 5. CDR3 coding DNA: TGCGCCAGCAGCCCAGGGACTAGCGGGAAATCCTACGAGCAGTACTTC. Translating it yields CASSPGTSGKSYEQYF. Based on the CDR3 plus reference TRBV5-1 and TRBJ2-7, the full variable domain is KAGVTQTPRYLIKTRGQQVTLSCSPISGHRSVSWYQQTPGQGLQFLFEYFSETQRNKGNFPGRFSGRQFSNSRSEMNVSTLELGDSALYLCASSPGTSGKSYEQYFGPGTRLTVT.

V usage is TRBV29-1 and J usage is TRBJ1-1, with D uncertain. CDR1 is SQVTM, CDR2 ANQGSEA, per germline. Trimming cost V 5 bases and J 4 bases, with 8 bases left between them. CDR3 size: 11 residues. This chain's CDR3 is CSVYSGTEAFF. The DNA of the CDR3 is TGCAGCGTTTACAGTGGCACTGAAGCTTTCTTT.

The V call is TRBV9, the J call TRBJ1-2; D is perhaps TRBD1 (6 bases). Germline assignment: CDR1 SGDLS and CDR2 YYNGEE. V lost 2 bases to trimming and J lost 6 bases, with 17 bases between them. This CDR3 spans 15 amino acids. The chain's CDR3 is CASSVQGRGPNGYTF. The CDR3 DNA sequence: TGTGCCAGCAGCGTCCAGGGGAGGGGCCCCAATGGCTACACCTTC.

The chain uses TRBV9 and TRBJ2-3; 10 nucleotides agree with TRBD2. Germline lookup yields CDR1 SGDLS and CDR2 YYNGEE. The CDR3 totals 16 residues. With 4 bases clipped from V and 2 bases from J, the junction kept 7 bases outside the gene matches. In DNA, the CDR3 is TGTGCCAGCAGCCCCGATAGCGGGAGGTCCACAGATACGCAGTATTTT. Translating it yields CASSPDSGRSTDTQYF.

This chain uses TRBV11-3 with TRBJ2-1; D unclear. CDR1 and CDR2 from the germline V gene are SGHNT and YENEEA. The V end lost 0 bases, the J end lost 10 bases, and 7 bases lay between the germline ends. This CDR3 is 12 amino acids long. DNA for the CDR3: TGTGCCAGCAGCTTAGATAACCTCGAGCAGTTCTTC. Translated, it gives CASSLDNLEQFF. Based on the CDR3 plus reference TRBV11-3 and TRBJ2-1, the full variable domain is EAGVVQSPRYKIIEKKQPVAFWCNPISGHNTLYWYLQNLGQGPELLIRYENEEAVDDSQLPKDRFSAERLKGVDSTLKIQPAELGDSAVYLCASSLDNLEQFFGPGTRLTVL.

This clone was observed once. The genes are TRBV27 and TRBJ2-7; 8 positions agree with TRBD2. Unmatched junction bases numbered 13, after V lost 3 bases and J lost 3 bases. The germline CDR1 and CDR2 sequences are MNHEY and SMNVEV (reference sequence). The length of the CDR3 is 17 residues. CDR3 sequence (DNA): TGTGCCAGCAGTTTTAATGGGGGAACGGGAGGGGGCTACGAGCAGTACTTC. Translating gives CASSFNGGTGGGYEQYF.

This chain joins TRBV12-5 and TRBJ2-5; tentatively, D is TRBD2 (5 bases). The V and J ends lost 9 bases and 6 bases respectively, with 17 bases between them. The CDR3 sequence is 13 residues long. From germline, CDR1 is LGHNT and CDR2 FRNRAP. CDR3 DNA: TGTGCTAGCGGCCTTAGCGCCGACCAGACCCAGTACTTC. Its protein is CASGLSADQTQYF. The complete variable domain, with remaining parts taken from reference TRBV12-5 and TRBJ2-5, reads DARVTQTPRHKVTEMGQEVTMRCQPILGHNTVFWYRQTMMQGLELLAYFRNRAPLDDSGMPKDRFSAEMPDATLATLKIQPSEPRDSAVYFCASGLSADQTQYFGPGTRLLVL.

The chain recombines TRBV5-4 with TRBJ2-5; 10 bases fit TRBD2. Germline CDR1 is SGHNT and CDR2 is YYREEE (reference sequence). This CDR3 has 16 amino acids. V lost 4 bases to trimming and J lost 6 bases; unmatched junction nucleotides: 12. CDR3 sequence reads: CASSPGASGSRKTQYF. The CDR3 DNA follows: TGTGCCAGCAGCCCGGGGGCTAGCGGGAGCCGGAAGACCCAGTACTTC.

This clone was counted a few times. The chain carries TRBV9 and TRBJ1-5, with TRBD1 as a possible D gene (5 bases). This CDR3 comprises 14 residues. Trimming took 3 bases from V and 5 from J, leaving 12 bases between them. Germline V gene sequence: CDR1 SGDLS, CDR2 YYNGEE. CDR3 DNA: TGTGCCAGCAGCGCCAGGGCGGTAGATCAGCCCCAGCATTTT. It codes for CASSARAVDQPQHF.